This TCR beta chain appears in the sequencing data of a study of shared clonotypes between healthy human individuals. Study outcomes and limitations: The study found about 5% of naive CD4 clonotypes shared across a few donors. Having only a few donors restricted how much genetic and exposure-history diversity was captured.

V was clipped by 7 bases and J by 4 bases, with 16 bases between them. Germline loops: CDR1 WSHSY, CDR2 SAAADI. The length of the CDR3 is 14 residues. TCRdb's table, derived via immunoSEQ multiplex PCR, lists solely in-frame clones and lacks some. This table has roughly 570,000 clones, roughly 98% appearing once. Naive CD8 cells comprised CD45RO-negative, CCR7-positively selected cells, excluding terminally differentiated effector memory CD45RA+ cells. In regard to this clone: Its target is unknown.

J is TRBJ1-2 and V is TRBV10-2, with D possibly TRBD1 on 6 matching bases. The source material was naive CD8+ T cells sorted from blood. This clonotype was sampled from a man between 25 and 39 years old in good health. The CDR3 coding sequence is TGCGCCAGCACGGACAGAGGGGGGGTCTATGGCTACACCTTC. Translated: CASTDRGGVYGYTF.